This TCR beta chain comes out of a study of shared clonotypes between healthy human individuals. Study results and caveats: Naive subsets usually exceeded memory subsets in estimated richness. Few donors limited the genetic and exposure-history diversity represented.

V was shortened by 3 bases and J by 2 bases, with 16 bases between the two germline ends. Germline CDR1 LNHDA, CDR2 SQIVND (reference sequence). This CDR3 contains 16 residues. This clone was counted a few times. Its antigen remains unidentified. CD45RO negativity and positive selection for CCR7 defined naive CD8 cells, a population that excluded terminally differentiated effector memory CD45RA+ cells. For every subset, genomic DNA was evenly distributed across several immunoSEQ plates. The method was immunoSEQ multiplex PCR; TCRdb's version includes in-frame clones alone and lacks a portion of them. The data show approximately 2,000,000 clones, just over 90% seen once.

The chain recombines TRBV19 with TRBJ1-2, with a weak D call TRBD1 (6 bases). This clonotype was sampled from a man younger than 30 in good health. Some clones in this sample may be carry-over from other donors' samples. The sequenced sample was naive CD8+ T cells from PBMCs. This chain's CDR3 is CASSIYRDYSNYGYTF. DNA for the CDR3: TGTGCCAGTAGTATTTACAGGGATTATTCAAACTATGGCTACACCTTC.